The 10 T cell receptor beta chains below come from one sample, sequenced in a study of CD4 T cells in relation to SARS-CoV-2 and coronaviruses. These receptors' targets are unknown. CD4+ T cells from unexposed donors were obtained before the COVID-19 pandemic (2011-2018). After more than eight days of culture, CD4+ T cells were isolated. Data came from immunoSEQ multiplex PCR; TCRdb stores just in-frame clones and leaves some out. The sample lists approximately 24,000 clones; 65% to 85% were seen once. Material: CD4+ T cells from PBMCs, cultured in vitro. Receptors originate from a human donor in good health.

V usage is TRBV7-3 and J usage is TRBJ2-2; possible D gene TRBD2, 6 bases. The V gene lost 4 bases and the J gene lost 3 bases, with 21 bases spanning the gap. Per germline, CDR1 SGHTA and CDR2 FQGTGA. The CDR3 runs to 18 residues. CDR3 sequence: CASSSEFSGLEYTGELFF. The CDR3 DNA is TGTGCCAGCAGCTCAGAATTTAGCGGTCTGGAGTACACCGGGGAGCTGTTTTTT.

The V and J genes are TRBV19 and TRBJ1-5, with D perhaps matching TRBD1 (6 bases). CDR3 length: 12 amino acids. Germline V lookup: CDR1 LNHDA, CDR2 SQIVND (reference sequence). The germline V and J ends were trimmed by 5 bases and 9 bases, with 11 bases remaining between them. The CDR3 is CASSGGHLPQHF. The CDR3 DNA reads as TGTGCCAGTAGTGGGGGACATTTGCCCCAGCATTTT.

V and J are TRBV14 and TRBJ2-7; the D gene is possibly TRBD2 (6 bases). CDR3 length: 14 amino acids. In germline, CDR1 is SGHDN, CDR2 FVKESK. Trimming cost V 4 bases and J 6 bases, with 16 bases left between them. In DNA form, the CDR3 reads TGTGCCAGCAGCCCCCGCAGGGCTAGCGTCGAGCAGTACTTC. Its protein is CASSPRRASVEQYF.

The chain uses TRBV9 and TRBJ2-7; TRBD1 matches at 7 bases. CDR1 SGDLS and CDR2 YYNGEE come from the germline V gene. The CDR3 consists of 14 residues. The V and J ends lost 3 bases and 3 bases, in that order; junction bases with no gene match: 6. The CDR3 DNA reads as TGTGCCAGCAGCGCAAGGCCAGGGGGCTACGAGCAGTACTTC. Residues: CASSARPGGYEQYF. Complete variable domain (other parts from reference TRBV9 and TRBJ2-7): DSGVTQTPKHLITATGQRVTLRCSPRSGDLSVYWYQQSLDQGLQFLIQYYNGEERAKGNILERFSAQQFPDLHSELNLSSLELGDSALYFCASSARPGGYEQYFGPGTRLTVT.

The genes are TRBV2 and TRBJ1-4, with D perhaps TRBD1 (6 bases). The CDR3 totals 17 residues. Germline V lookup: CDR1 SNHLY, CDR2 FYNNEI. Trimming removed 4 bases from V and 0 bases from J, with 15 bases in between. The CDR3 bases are TGTGCCAGCAGTGGGGGGGGGCGAAAAGCAACTAATGAAAAACTGTTTTTT. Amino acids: CASSGGGRKATNEKLFF.

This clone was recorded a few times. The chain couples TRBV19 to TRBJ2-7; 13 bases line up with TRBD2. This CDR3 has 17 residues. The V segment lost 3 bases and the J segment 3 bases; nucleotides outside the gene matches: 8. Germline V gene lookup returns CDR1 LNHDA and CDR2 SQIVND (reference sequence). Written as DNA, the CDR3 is TGTGCCAGTAGTATCGGACTAGCGGGAGTCTATTTCTACGAGCAGTACTTC. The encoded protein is CASSIGLAGVYFYEQYF.

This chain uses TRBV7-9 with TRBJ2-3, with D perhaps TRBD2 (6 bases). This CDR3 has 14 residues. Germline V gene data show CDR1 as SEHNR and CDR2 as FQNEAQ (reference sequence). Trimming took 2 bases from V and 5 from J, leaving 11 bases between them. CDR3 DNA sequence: TGTGCCAGCAGCTTAAGGGACTTCCTAGATACGCAGTATTTT. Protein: CASSLRDFLDTQYF. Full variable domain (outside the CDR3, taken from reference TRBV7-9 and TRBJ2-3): DTGVSQNPRHKITKRGQNVTFRCDPISEHNRLYWYRQTLGQGPEFLTYFQNEAQLEKSRLLSDRFSAERPKGSFSTLEIQRTEQGDSAMYLCASSLRDFLDTQYFGPGTRLTVL.

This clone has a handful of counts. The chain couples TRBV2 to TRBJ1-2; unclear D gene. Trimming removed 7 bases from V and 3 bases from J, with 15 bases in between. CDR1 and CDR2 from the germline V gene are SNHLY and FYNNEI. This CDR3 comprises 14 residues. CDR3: CASKGYEFDYGYTF. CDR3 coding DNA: TGTGCCAGCAAAGGATACGAGTTTGACTATGGCTACACCTTC.

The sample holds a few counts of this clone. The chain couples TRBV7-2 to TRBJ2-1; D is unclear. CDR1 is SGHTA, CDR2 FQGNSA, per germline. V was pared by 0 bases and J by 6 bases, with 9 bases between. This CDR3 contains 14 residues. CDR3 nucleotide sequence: TGTGCCAGCAGCTTAGCGCGCGTTAGCAATGAGCAGTTCTTC. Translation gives CASSLARVSNEQFF.

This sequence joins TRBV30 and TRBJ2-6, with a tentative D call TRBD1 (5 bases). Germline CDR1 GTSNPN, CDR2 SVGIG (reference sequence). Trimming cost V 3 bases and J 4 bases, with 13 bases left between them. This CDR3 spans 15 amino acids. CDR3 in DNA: TGTGCCTGGAGCGTTAAAGGGGTCGGGGCCAACGTCCTGACTTTC. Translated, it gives CAWSVKGVGANVLTF.